This T cell receptor beta chain was observed in a study of identical twins. Study outcomes and limitations: A lower insertion count was a feature of abundant cord blood beta clonotypes, with no such feature in memory repertoires.

cDNA molecules carried unique molecular identifiers, and template switching added a universal primer site. Each CDR3 protein gets one entry after TCRdb re-called the 5' RACE reads with MiXCR. The sample has fewer than 650,000 distinct CDR3 sequences, under 8.5% seen once; the top ten hold 1.5% to 2%. Healthy Caucasians supplied all donations. This clonotype was seen many times. The antigen remains undetermined. Trimming left V 0 bases short and J 3 bases short, with 15 bases between. The CDR3 has 16 residues. Germline values: CDR1 SGHRS, CDR2 YFSETQ. A further study also used this sample, focusing on yellow fever vaccine responses in identical twins. That investigation notes: Reportedly, twins showed a vaccine T cell response that looked partly convergent and partly personalized.

The specimen sequenced was PBMCs. The sequence was collected from a woman under 30 in good health. The chain employs TRBV5-1 and TRBJ1-2, with D maybe TRBD1 (5 bases). CDR3 nucleotides: TGCGCCAGCAGCTTGGATGGGACCCTTAGGGACTATGGCTACACCTTC. This codes for CASSLDGTLRDYGYTF.